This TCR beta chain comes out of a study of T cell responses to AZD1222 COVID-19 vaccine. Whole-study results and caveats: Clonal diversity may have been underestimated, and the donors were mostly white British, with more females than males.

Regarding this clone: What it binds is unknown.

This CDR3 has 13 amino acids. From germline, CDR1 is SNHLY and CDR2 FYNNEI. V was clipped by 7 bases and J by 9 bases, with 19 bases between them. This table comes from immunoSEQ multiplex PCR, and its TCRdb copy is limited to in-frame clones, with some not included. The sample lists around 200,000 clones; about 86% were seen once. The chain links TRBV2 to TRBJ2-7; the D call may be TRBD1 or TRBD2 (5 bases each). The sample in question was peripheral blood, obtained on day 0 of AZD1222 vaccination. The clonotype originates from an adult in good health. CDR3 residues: CASKERGRFRQYF. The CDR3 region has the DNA TGTGCCAGCAAGGAGAGGGGCCGCTTCCGGCAGTACTTC.